The 30 T cell receptor beta chains presented below share a single source sample, sequenced in a study of T-cell memory formation after mild COVID-19. Using its own MiXCR run on the 5' RACE reads, TCRdb lists one record per CDR3 protein. The sample shows 450,000 to 650,000 distinct CDR3 sequences, about a sixth of them seen only once. The sample was PBMCs or a T cell subset sorted from them (not recorded which). The source of these receptors is an adult woman who had mild COVID-19 (a few samples of this study predate the infection). Cell type and time point are not known.

The genes are TRBV11-1 and TRBJ2-7; TRBD1 matches at 11 bases. The CDR3 runs 13 residues. The germline gives CDR1 SGHAT, CDR2 FQDESV (reference sequence). After removal of 5 bases from V and 6 bases from J, the junction contained 3 bases not matched to a gene. CDR3 coding DNA: TGTGCCAGCAGCCCGGACAGGGGGCCCGAGCAGTACTTC. Translation: CASSPDRGPEQYF.

This clonotype was seen only a few times. V and J are TRBV5-6 and TRBJ2-7; 7 bases are a match to TRBD1. With V trimmed by 5 bases and J by 0 bases, 8 bases remained unmatched. The CDR3 sequence is 15 residues long. Germline values: CDR1 SGHDT, CDR2 YYEEEE. The CDR3 sequence: CASSLTGESSYEQYF. CDR3 in DNA: TGTGCCAGCAGTCTAACAGGGGAGAGCTCCTACGAGCAGTACTTC.

This rearrangement joins TRBV20-1 to TRBJ2-3; weak D call: TRBD2 (6 bases). The length of the CDR3 is 15 residues. The germline V gene encodes CDR1 DFQATT and CDR2 SNEGSKA (reference sequence). The V end was cut by 6 bases, the J end by 1 base, with 17 bases between. The CDR3 loop is CSARQPGLRTDTQYF. The CDR3 DNA follows: TGCAGTGCAAGGCAACCGGGACTGCGCACAGATACGCAGTATTTT.

The sample holds a few counts of this clonotype. The chain couples TRBV15 to TRBJ2-7; D might be TRBD2 (5 bases). Trimming pared 0 bases from V and 0 bases from J, leaving 12 bases between. Looked up from germline, CDR1 is LNHNV and CDR2 is YYDKDF (reference sequence). This CDR3 region has 16 residues. This CDR3 is CATSRDLGGSSYEQYF. CDR3 nucleotide sequence: TGTGCCACCAGCAGAGATCTCGGAGGCAGCTCCTACGAGCAGTACTTC.

This clonotype was counted only a few times. The V and J genes are TRBV7-6 and TRBJ2-3; D not resolved. Germline CDR1 and CDR2: SGHVS and FNYEAQ. CDR3 length equals 14 residues. V lost 6 bases and J lost 6, with 16 bases in between. CDR3 sequence (DNA): TGTGCCAGCAGACCCCTCGCGGCACCCGATACGCAGTATTTT. Its translation: CASRPLAAPDTQYF.

This clonotype was observed a handful of times. The CDR3, as DNA: TGTGCCAGCAGCCAGGAGAACTATGGCTACACCTTC. Translation gives CASSQENYGYTF. The chain combines TRBV14 with TRBJ1-2; D not resolved. Trimming removed 3 bases from V and 2 bases from J, with 4 bases in between. Germline CDR1 reads SGHDN; CDR2 reads FVKESK. CDR3 length: 12 residues.

CDR3 DNA sequence: TGTGCCAGCAGCCGGGGAGGAGGCGGGAGGGCCGACGATGAGCAGTTCTTC. The encoded protein is CASSRGGGGRADDEQFF. The J gene is TRBJ2-1, the V gene TRBV5-4, with 9 bases fitting TRBD2. CDR1 is SGHNT and CDR2 is YYREEE in the germline V gene (reference sequence). J gave up 8 bases and V 4 bases, and 16 bases lay outside the gene matches. The CDR3 is made up of 17 amino acids.

This clonotype was seen ten or more times. The rearrangement joins TRBV7-2 to TRBJ2-7; tentative D call: TRBD1 (7 bases). Trimming took off 5 bases at V and 3 bases at J, with 20 bases between the two ends. Per the germline V gene, CDR1 is SGHTA and CDR2 is FQGNSA. The CDR3 spans 16 residues. CDR3 nucleotide sequence: TGTGCCAGCAGCCTCGAAGGAGGGGGCTGGAACTACGAGCAGTACTTC. This codes for CASSLEGGGWNYEQYF.

This chain joins TRBV12-3 or TRBV12-4 and TRBJ2-7; 11 bases align to TRBD2. Trimming at V came to 1 base and at J to 2 bases, leaving 4 bases not matched to a gene. CDR3 length: 16 residues. Here the CDR3 reads CASSLGLAGGTYEQYF. CDR3 coding DNA: TGTGCCAGCAGTTTAGGGCTAGCGGGAGGTACCTACGAGCAGTACTTC.

The chain carries TRBV7-2 and TRBJ2-2, with D perhaps TRBD1 (5 bases). The ends were cut back, 4 bases at V and 5 bases at J, with 17 bases in the middle. This CDR3 contains 16 residues. Germline loops: CDR1 SGHTA, CDR2 FQGNSA. The CDR3 loop is CASSSGAPGWTGELFF. Written as DNA, the CDR3 is TGTGCCAGCAGCTCGGGCGCCCCAGGGTGGACCGGGGAGCTGTTTTTT.

The chain is built from TRBV6-5 and TRBJ2-7, with TRBD1 matching 7 bases. Looked up from germline, CDR1 is MNHEY and CDR2 is SVGAGI. CDR3 length: 13 residues. V was clipped by 8 bases and J by 5 bases; unmatched bases: 9. For the CDR3, the DNA is TGTGCCAGCCGCCCGTCCGGGACAGACGAGCAGTACTTC. Its translation is CASRPSGTDEQYF.

Note on this clonotype: At one end the junction does not follow the germline gene, possibly because of a read error. This chain uses TRBV4-2 with TRBJ2-5; D gene unclear. Per the germline V gene, CDR1 is LGHNA and CDR2 is YNFKEQ. The CDR3 contains 17 residues. This CDR3 is CASSQDRVTVGLETKYF. The CDR3 DNA follows: TGTGCCAGCAGCCAAGATCGGGTAACGGTAGGCTTAGAGACCAAGTACTTC.

This clonotype was seen at least ten times. This chain connects TRBV29-1 to TRBJ1-2, with 9 bases aligning to TRBD1. V lost 2 bases, J lost 4 bases, and 2 bases stayed unmatched. Germline V gives CDR1 SQVTM, CDR2 ANQGSEA. CDR3 length: 13 amino acids. CDR3 amino acids: CSVERQGGYGYTF. The CDR3 coding sequence is TGCAGCGTTGAAAGACAGGGGGGCTATGGCTACACCTTC.

This clonotype was counted many times. The V call is TRBV4-3, the J call TRBJ2-3; 9 positions match TRBD1. J was trimmed by 8 bases and V by 3 bases; bases with no gene match: 3. The CDR3 is 13 amino acids. Germline V gives CDR1 LGHNA, CDR2 YSLEER. The chain's CDR3 is CASSQDRGGTQYF. Written as DNA, the CDR3 is TGCGCCAGCAGCCAGGACAGGGGTGGTACGCAGTATTTT.

This clonotype has just a few counts. V gene TRBV15 combines with J gene TRBJ2-1; D could derive from TRBD1 or TRBD2 (5 bases each). CDR1 is LNHNV and CDR2 is YYDKDF in the germline V gene (reference sequence). The CDR3 runs to 19 residues. The V gene lost 0 bases and the J gene lost 6 bases, with 24 bases spanning the gap. The CDR3 DNA sequence: TGTGCCACCAGCAGAGATCGTACCTTCGGGGCTTTGGGACCCAATGAGCAGTTCTTC. Its translation is CATSRDRTFGALGPNEQFF. The variable domain in full, with the rest retrieved from reference TRBV15 and TRBJ2-1, is DAMVIQNPRYQVTQFGKPVTLSCSQTLNHNVMYWYQQKSSQAPKLLFHYYDKDFNNEADTPDNFQSRRPNTSFCFLDIRSPGLGDTAMYLCATSRDRTFGALGPNEQFFGPGTRLTVL.

This chain joins TRBV12-2 and TRBJ2-5; the D call in the table, TRBD2, was not verified against the DNA. TRBV12-2 has pseudogene status. This CDR3 contains 17 residues. Written as DNA, the CDR3 is TGTGCAAGTCGCTTAGGTTTAGCCGGGGGGTCAGGAGAGACCCAGTACTTC. It encodes CASRLGLAGGSGETQYF.

This clonotype occurred a few times. The chain carries TRBV5-1 and TRBJ1-2, with TRBD1 matching 10 bases. The CDR3 is 17 amino acids. Germline-derived CDR1 and CDR2 are SGHRS and YFSETQ. Losses at the gene ends were 4 bases for V and 7 bases for J; bases not matched to a gene: 16. The CDR3 spells CASSIPNKTGGASGYTF. The CDR3 nucleotides read TGCGCCAGCAGCATTCCCAATAAGACAGGGGGCGCATCTGGCTACACCTTC.

The J gene is TRBJ2-1, the V gene TRBV19; 12 bases are shared with TRBD2. In germline, CDR1 is LNHDA, CDR2 SQIVND (reference sequence). The CDR3 has 15 residues. Unmatched junction bases numbered 7, after V lost 6 bases and J lost 7 bases. The DNA for the CDR3 is TGTGCCAGTAGACCTAGCGGGGGGGCCCAGAATGAGCAGTTCTTC. It codes for CASRPSGGAQNEQFF.

This chain connects TRBV12-3 or TRBV12-4 to TRBJ2-2, with 8 bases aligning to TRBD2. The CDR3 is 15 amino acids. Trimming at V came to 2 bases and at J to 8 bases, leaving 7 bases not matched to a gene. CDR3 sequence: CASSLLAGAEGELFF. In DNA, the CDR3 is TGTGCCAGCAGTTTACTAGCGGGTGCCGAGGGGGAGCTGTTTTTT.

J is TRBJ1-5 and V is TRBV4-1; 10 bases fit TRBD1. This CDR3 is built from 15 residues. CDR1 and CDR2 from the germline V gene are MGHRA and YSYEKL. V trimming: 0 bases; J trimming: 4 bases; junction bases outside the gene matches: 0. The CDR3 loop reads CASSQEDRGNQPQHF. The CDR3 region has the DNA TGCGCCAGCAGCCAAGAGGACAGGGGGAATCAGCCCCAGCATTTT.

This sequence joins TRBV5-1 and TRBJ2-2; 7 nucleotides line up with TRBD2. This CDR3 has 15 residues. Per germline, CDR1 SGHRS and CDR2 YFSETQ. Trimming took 4 bases from V and 5 from J; bases not matched to a gene: 8. The chain's CDR3 is CASSPTWEGTGELFF. The DNA for the CDR3 is TGCGCCAGCAGCCCAACCTGGGAGGGGACCGGGGAGCTGTTTTTT.

This clonotype was found a few times. The rearrangement joins TRBV11-2 to TRBJ2-3; 12 bases align to TRBD2. The CDR3 runs 17 residues. V shed 0 bases, J shed 3 bases, and the junction held 4 bases outside the gene matches. The germline V gene has CDR1 SGHAT and CDR2 FQNNGV. The CDR3 DNA sequence: TGTGCCAGCAGCTTAGATCTAGCGGGGGGGGAGACAGATACGCAGTATTTT. Translating it yields CASSLDLAGGETDTQYF.

This clonotype appeared a few times. J is TRBJ2-3 and V is TRBV30, with unresolved D. Germline CDR1 and CDR2: GTSNPN and SVGIG (reference sequence). CDR3 length equals 13 residues. V lost 4 bases, J lost 6 bases, and 14 bases lay in between. The CDR3: CAWTLPSGDTQYF. DNA of the CDR3: TGTGCCTGGACCCTACCCTCTGGGGATACGCAGTATTTT.

V usage is TRBV20-1 and J usage is TRBJ2-5; D is uncertain. CDR1 and CDR2 from the germline V gene are DFQATT and SNEGSKA (reference sequence). This CDR3 is 12 amino acids long. V lost 3 bases to trimming and J lost 5 bases, with 10 bases between them. CDR3 in amino acids: CSASPRAETQYF. CDR3 nucleotides: TGCAGTGCTAGTCCCCGGGCGGAGACCCAGTACTTC.

This clonotype was counted a few times. This chain connects TRBV6-6 to TRBJ2-3; maybe TRBD2 (5 bases). Trimming cost V 5 bases and J 1 base, with 7 bases left between them. CDR3 size: 13 residues. CDR1 MNHNY and CDR2 SVGAGI come from the germline V gene (reference sequence). CDR3 in amino acids: CASSNGGTDTQYF. In DNA, the CDR3 is TGTGCCAGCAGTAACGGGGGCACAGATACGCAGTATTTT.

The CDR3 region is CASSFGQGGTADTQYF. In DNA form, the CDR3 reads TGTGCCAGCAGCTTCGGACAGGGAGGGACGGCAGATACGCAGTATTTT. The J gene is TRBJ2-3, the V gene TRBV7-2, with D perhaps matching TRBD1 (8 bases). Trimming cost V 3 bases and J 4 bases, with 17 bases left between them. The CDR3 consists of 16 residues. CDR1 SGHTA and CDR2 FQGNSA come from the germline V gene.

This chain links TRBV15 with TRBJ1-2; no reliable D call. V shed 9 bases and J shed 8 bases, with 19 bases lying between them. The CDR3 runs 13 residues. CDR1 LNHNV and CDR2 YYDKDF come from the germline V gene (reference sequence). The CDR3 DNA sequence: TGTGCCACTAGACCCCGGGTATCGGGGGGCTACACCTTC. As protein: CATRPRVSGGYTF.

As DNA, the CDR3 is TGTGCCAGCAGTTCCCTCGGACAGTATAGCAATCAGCCCCAGCATTTT. It translates to CASSSLGQYSNQPQHF. This chain links TRBV6-5 with TRBJ1-5; D may be TRBD1 (6 bases). Germline V lookup: CDR1 MNHEY, CDR2 SVGAGI. The ends were cut back, 4 bases at V and 0 bases at J, with 13 bases in the middle. The CDR3 runs to 16 residues.

This clonotype was counted only a few times. This sequence joins TRBV5-1 and TRBJ1-2; no firm D call. The CDR3 covers 15 residues. The V and J ends lost 0 bases and 2 bases respectively, with 11 bases between them. Germline V CDR1 and CDR2: SGHRS, YFSETQ. The CDR3 region has the DNA TGCGCCAGCAGCTTGGCCCGTGGAGCAAACTATGGCTACACCTTC. This gives the protein CASSLARGANYGYTF.

This clonotype has just a few counts. This chain joins TRBV10-3 and TRBJ2-7; 9 bases map to TRBD1. The trim removed 2 bases at V and 6 bases at J, leaving 5 bases unmatched. Per the germline V gene, CDR1 is ENHRY and CDR2 is SYGVKD. The CDR3 totals 14 residues. The CDR3 DNA reads TGTGCCATCAGTGAGAACAGGGGGCTGCTCGAGCAGTACTTC. This sequence encodes CAISENRGLLEQYF.